This T cell receptor beta chain was captured by sequencing in a study of T-cell memory formation after mild COVID-19 (dated by TCRdb to the early 2020s). Study-wide context: TCR sequence clusters from the two donors were largely donor specific. T-cell clones expanding and contracting after mild COVID-19 in a couple of donors were tracked by longitudinal TCRalpha and TCRbeta repertoire sequencing. Two young, previously healthy adult volunteers, one female and one male, were included in the cohort. What the research found in general, with its limitations: The study included only a couple of mild cases, and larger cohorts that include severe cases with pre-infection samples were judged to be necessary. Whether the second-wave clones peaking on day 37 were SARS-CoV-2 specific was not confirmed. From day 15 to 85, contracting clones showed balanced CD4/CD8 phenotypes, whereas a second wave of clones that expanded from day 15 to 37 leaned towards CD4+. Some responding clones were found in pre-infection memory, which suggests that pre-existing cross-reactive memory T cells took part in the SARS-CoV-2 response. Contracting CD4+ clones appeared mostly in the CM and EM memory subsets, whereas CD8+ clones were enriched in EMRA.

CDR1 and CDR2 are drawn from the germline V gene: SGHTA, FQGTGA. Spanning cysteine to phenylalanine, the CDR3 consists of 14 amino acids. Only the CDR3 part of the read is kept: 42 bases, read in frame from the first base. Deletion took 0 bases off V and 6 bases off J, with a span of 11 bases between the germline ends. Instrument used: Illumina NovaSeq 6000. Using 5'RACE with constant-segment primers, TCRalpha and TCRbeta cDNA libraries were constructed, with sample barcodes and unique molecular identifiers added in the process. Trizol reagent was used to extract RNA from every sample. Amplification of the libraries took two PCR steps, and the second step added a second sample barcode plus Illumina TruSeq adapters. Sequencing of the libraries was done on an Illumina NovaSeq, producing 2 x 150 bp paired-end reads. The paper's processing steps were these. The reads were demultiplexed and collapsed into UMI-guided consensus sequences using migec v1.2.7. Using mixcr v2.1.11, UMI consensuses were aligned to TRA and TRB V and J templates and then assembled into clonotypes. A clonotype was counted as expanded or contracted only if both edgeR and NoisET called the change significant, with noise models trained on biological replicates. For edgeR calls, the thresholds were a false discovery rate-adjusted p below 0.01 and a log2 fold-change of 1. As an exploratory analysis of dynamics, max-normalized trajectories of the 1000 most abundant clonotypes were examined by PCA with hierarchical clustering. Separately sequenced CD4+ and CD8+ repertoires were used to assign the CD4 or CD8 phenotype of responding clones. The public reads were quality trimmed at Q25 with fastp and then assembled into clones with MiXCR by TCRdb, keeping productive beta chains. Each entry merges the rows of one CDR3 protein and shows their most common DNA and genes. TCRdb's processing, not the study's, gives the V and J calls here. The table for this sample lists about 340,000 distinct CDR3 sequences; approximately 13% of them were counted only once. Clones ranked in the top ten supply about a fifth of the sample.

This clonotype has only a few counts. The specificity of this receptor is unknown. Base qualities are not provided; no much larger clone lies one nucleotide away. Ficoll-Paque density gradient centrifugation was the method used to isolate PBMCs. The rearranged chain carries TRBV7-3 and TRBJ1-2; a tentative D match to TRBD1 spans 6 bases. Sequencing was carried out using PBMCs or a T cell subset sorted from them (not recorded which). The receptor was isolated from a man aged 18-30 years who had mild COVID-19 (a few samples of this study predate the infection). The sample titles of this study are shuffled in the database, so cell type and time point are left out; the donor was told from shared clones. In nucleotides, the sequence is TGTGCCAGCAGCTTAACGGGAAGGGGGGATGGCTACACCTTC. It codes for CASSLTGRGDGYTF. Joined to the reference TRBV7-3 and TRBJ1-2 proteins, this CDR3 gives the full variable domain: GAGVSQTPSNKVTEKGKYVELRCDPISGHTALYWYRQSLGQGPEFLIYFQGTGAADDSGLPNDRFFAVRPEGSVSTLKIQRTERGDSAVYLCASSLTGRGDGYTFGSGTRLTVV.